The 10 T cell receptor beta chains listed next were all sequenced from one sample in a study of T cell responses to AZD1222 COVID-19 vaccine. Measured with immunoSEQ multiplex PCR; TCRdb has only the in-frame clones, and not every one. The table includes roughly 120,000 clones, less than 95% detected once. The sequences come from peripheral blood, collected 28 days after the second AZD1222 dose. The receptors derive from an adult who received the AZD1222 COVID-19 vaccine.

In its sample, this clone was seen a few times. CDR3 in amino acids: CATSVRKDYEQYF. The CDR3 DNA reads as TGTGCCACCTCAGTACGAAAGGACTACGAGCAGTACTTC. The chain is built from TRBV19 and TRBJ2-7; D is unclear. This CDR3 contains 13 residues. CDR1 is LNHDA, CDR2 SQIVND, per germline (reference sequence). V lost 10 bases, J lost 3 bases, and 16 bases lay in between.

The rearrangement uses TRBV6-5 and TRBJ1-2, with D possibly TRBD1 on 5 matching bases. Germline V gives CDR1 MNHEY, CDR2 SVGAGI. The V and J ends lost 7 bases and 5 bases respectively, with 17 bases between them. The CDR3 consists of 14 residues. The CDR3, as DNA: TGTGCCAGCACAGACCCAAGCGGGGGGTATGGCTACACCTTC. Translating it yields CASTDPSGGYGYTF.

The V and J genes are TRBV19 and TRBJ2-5, with 10 bases lining up with TRBD2. The length of the CDR3 is 15 residues. V was pared by 4 bases and J by 5 bases, with 7 bases of the junction left unmatched. Germline-derived CDR1 and CDR2 are LNHDA and SQIVND (reference sequence). CDR3 residues: CASSSLAGDRETQYF. CDR3 nucleotides: TGTGCCAGTAGTAGCCTAGCGGGAGATCGGGAGACCCAGTACTTC.

This chain joins TRBV7-9 and TRBJ1-6; D unclear. Deletions cut 4 bases from V and 10 bases from J, with 8 bases between. This CDR3 is 12 amino acids long. Per germline, CDR1 SEHNR and CDR2 FQNEAQ (reference sequence). The CDR3 spells CASSSPRSPLHF. Written as DNA, the CDR3 is TGTGCCAGCAGCTCCCCACGGTCACCCCTCCACTTT.

The genes are TRBV5-1 and TRBJ1-1, with unresolved D. The length of the CDR3 is 14 residues. Germline V CDR1 and CDR2: SGHRS, YFSETQ. Trimming removed 0 bases from V and 0 bases from J, with 6 bases in between. The CDR3 DNA is TGCGCCAGCAGCTTGGATAGCCTGAACACTGAAGCTTTCTTT. As protein: CASSLDSLNTEAFF.

This rearrangement joins TRBV5-1 to TRBJ1-2; tentative D call: TRBD1 (6 bases). The CDR3 loop spans 12 amino acids. Germline loops: CDR1 SGHRS, CDR2 YFSETQ. The ends were cut back, 7 bases at V and 8 bases at J, with 15 bases in the middle. The DNA of the CDR3 is TGCGCCAGCGGAGGGGGGGCGCAAGGCTACACCTTC. It codes for CASGGGAQGYTF.

This clone showed up just once. The chain joins TRBV5-1 to TRBJ1-2, with unresolved D. Germline V gene data show CDR1 as SGHRS and CDR2 as YFSETQ. Trimming removed 0 bases at V and 7 bases at J, with 16 bases between. The CDR3 covers 15 residues. As DNA, the CDR3 is TGCGCCAGCAGCTTGGCCGGTCGGAGGGAAAGTGGCTACACCTTC. Protein product: CASSLAGRRESGYTF.

This chain joins TRBV9 and TRBJ2-7; the D is unclear. The length of the CDR3 is 13 residues. V lost 0 bases and J 9 bases, leaving 13 bases between the germline ends. Germline CDR1 is SGDLS and CDR2 is YYNGEE. CDR3 protein: CASSVALQTGQYF. The DNA of the CDR3 is TGTGCCAGCAGCGTAGCTTTGCAGACGGGGCAGTACTTC.

This chain connects TRBV5-1 to TRBJ2-7, with D unclear. Per the germline V gene, CDR1 is SGHRS and CDR2 is YFSETQ. This CDR3 has 11 amino acids. V gave up 1 base and J gave up 5 bases, with 4 bases separating them. In DNA form, the CDR3 reads TGCGCCAGCAGCTTGTCGGACGAGCAGTACTTC. Translating gives CASSLSDEQYF.

The V gene is TRBV19, the J gene TRBJ1-1; D unclear. Germline V gives CDR1 LNHDA, CDR2 SQIVND (reference sequence). Trimming removed 3 bases at V and 4 bases at J, with 9 bases between. CDR3 length: 13 amino acids. This CDR3 reads CASSIRVSTEAFF. The CDR3 DNA reads TGTGCCAGTAGTATTAGGGTTAGCACTGAAGCTTTCTTT.